A selection of T cell receptor beta chains follows, all from one sample in a study of control samples from healthy donors and cancer patients. Profiling relied on immunoSEQ multiplex PCR, and the TCRdb table lists in-frame clones only, not all of them. In the table there are under 130,000 clones, around nine tenths of which are singletons. Sequencing input: PBMCs. These receptors were collected from a man aged 55 to 70 with lung cancer. Each CDR3 is given without its conserved first and last residue. A D gene is named only where the DNA matches it firmly.

>TRBJ1-3|TRBV30|NA
AWSGVYSGNTIY
>TRBJ1-5|TRBV3-1/TRBV3-2|NA
ASSTRNQPQH
>TRBJ1-4|TRBV5-1|NA
ASSGQTTNEKLF
>TRBJ2-1|TRBV3-1/TRBV3-2|NA
ASSQGVPREQF
>TRBJ1-1|TRBV6-6|TRBD1
ASSYGGGWTEAF
>TRBJ2-3|TRBV24-1|TRBD2
ATSDPGLASTDTQY
>TRBJ1-2|TRBV7-9|NA
ASSRSGGYT
>TRBJ2-1|TRBV6-5|TRBD1
ASSRDRASYNEQF
>TRBJ1-6|TRBV3-1/TRBV3-2|TRBD1
ASSFGQGDSPLH
>TRBJ1-2|TRBV5-6|NA
ASSVGARGGYGYT
>TRBJ1-5|TRBV7-8|TRBD1
ASSPGQGRMSNQPQH
>TRBJ2-1|TRBV7-3|TRBD2
ASSPGLAGPEQF
>TRBJ1-2|TRBV18|TRBD1
ASSPQARQGRGNYGYT
>TRBJ1-6|TRBV6-1|NA
ASSEDSLLATNSPLH
>TRBJ1-5|TRBV15|TRBD1
ATSRQGEVLH
>TRBJ2-2|TRBV5-6|TRBD1
ASRTTGGENTGELF
>TRBJ1-1|TRBV9|NA
ASSVAPNTEAF
>TRBJ2-1|TRBV5-4|NA
ASSATGEGYNEQF
>TRBJ2-1|TRBV4-1|NA
ASSQELGFRKSSYNEQF
>TRBJ2-5|TRBV12-5|TRBD1
ASGPGTGSETQY
>TRBJ1-4|TRBV29-1|NA
SVGGTSRGEKLF
>TRBJ2-7|TRBV5-1|NA
ASSLDSPTYEQY
>TRBJ2-2|TRBV25-1|NA
ASSESLGTGELF
>TRBJ2-2|TRBV5-1|NA
ASSLGDGVGTGELF
>TRBJ2-6|TRBV3-1/TRBV3-2|TRBD1
ASRGTGGSGANVLT